The 9 T cell receptor beta chains below were found in one sample sequenced in a study of cytomegalovirus exposure and HLA in healthy donors. With 60 Vbeta and 13 Jbeta primers, the PCR was carried out. Sequenced by immunoSEQ multiplex PCR; TCRdb stores in-frame clones only, minus some. The top ten clones hold roughly 6% of a sample with more than 45,000 clones, approximately 68% of them seen once. Sample: PBMCs. Receptor source: a man aged 25-45 years in good health and CMV-seronegative.

The gene calls are TRBV7-9 and TRBJ2-5; 9 positions match TRBD2. J lost 1 base, V lost 1 base, and 7 bases had no gene match. The CDR3 runs to 17 residues. Germline V gives CDR1 SEHNR, CDR2 FQNEAQ (reference sequence). The CDR3 here is CASSLGLSGRSQETQYF. For the CDR3, the DNA is TGTGCCAGCAGCTTAGGACTGAGCGGGAGGTCCCAAGAGACCCAGTACTTC.

J is TRBJ2-7 and V is TRBV4-2; 8 bases map to TRBD1. V dropped 4 bases and J dropped 1; count of bases not matched to a gene: 9. The CDR3 contains 16 residues. Per germline, CDR1 LGHNA and CDR2 YNFKEQ. In DNA, the CDR3 is TGTGCCAGCAGCCCTGCCAGGGGGCAGAGATCCTACGAGCAGTACTTC. It translates to CASSPARGQRSYEQYF.

This clone was seen only a few times. The chain uses TRBV19 and TRBJ1-1, with a tentative D call TRBD1 (5 bases). The CDR3 sequence is 14 residues long. From germline, CDR1 is LNHDA and CDR2 SQIVND (reference sequence). V gave up 5 bases and J gave up 4 bases, with 14 bases separating them. The CDR3 region has the DNA TGTGCCAGTAGTCGTCTCTGGGGCAGCACTGAAGCTTTCTTT. Amino acids: CASSRLWGSTEAFF.

This clone has just one count. The chain is built from TRBV11-2 and TRBJ2-3; TRBD2 matches at 9 bases. The V gene end was trimmed by 1 base and the J gene end by 0 bases; junction bases not matched to a gene: 8. The germline CDR1 and CDR2 sequences are SGHAT and FQNNGV. The CDR3 spans 18 residues. As DNA, the CDR3 is TGTGCCAGCAGCTTAGGGCTAGCGGGATCCCGAAGCACAGATACGCAGTATTTT. Translation gives CASSLGLAGSRSTDTQYF.

The rearrangement uses TRBV18 and TRBJ2-3, with 10 bases lining up with TRBD2. Trimming cost V 4 bases and J 1 base; bases outside gene matches: 2. CDR3 length equals 15 residues. Germline V gene data show CDR1 as KGHSH and CDR2 as LQKENI. DNA for the CDR3: TGTGCCAGCTCACGAGGACTAGCGGGCACAGATACGCAGTATTTT. Protein sequence: CASSRGLAGTDTQYF.

This chain uses TRBV5-8 with TRBJ2-3; TRBD2 aligns across 9 bases. J lost 4 bases, V lost 4 bases, and 7 bases had no gene match. In germline, CDR1 is SGHTS, CDR2 YDEGEE. This CDR3 has 15 residues. The CDR3 region is CASSPGGTSPDTQYF. DNA for the CDR3: TGTGCCAGCAGCCCGGGAGGGACTAGCCCAGATACGCAGTATTTT.

The chain is built from TRBV18 and TRBJ2-2; possible D gene TRBD1, 6 bases. The V gene lost 8 bases and the J gene lost 6 bases, with 10 bases spanning the gap. The CDR3 loop spans 12 amino acids. The V gene's germline CDR1 is KGHSH and CDR2 LQKENI. The CDR3 reads CASEQGAGELFF. The DNA for the CDR3 is TGTGCCAGCGAACAGGGCGCCGGGGAGCTGTTTTTT.

The chain couples TRBV29-1 to TRBJ2-4, with 9 bases aligning to TRBD1. The V gene's germline CDR1 is SQVTM and CDR2 ANQGSEA. The CDR3 extends over 14 amino acids. With 6 bases clipped from V and 1 base from J, the junction kept 4 bases outside the gene matches. For the CDR3, the DNA is TGCAGCGTCGCGGACAGGGGCGCCAAAAACATTCAGTACTTC. It encodes CSVADRGAKNIQYF.

The rearrangement links TRBV2 to TRBJ2-7; D uncertain. This CDR3 region has 12 residues. Germline V gives CDR1 SNHLY, CDR2 FYNNEI. Trimming pared 4 bases from V and 0 bases from J, leaving 4 bases between. DNA of the CDR3: TGTGCCAGCAGTGGGCCCTCCTACGAGCAGTACTTC. It encodes CASSGPSYEQYF.